These 13 T cell receptor beta chains were sequenced from one sample in a study of regulatory T cells in long-lasting Graves disease. Researchers made TCR beta libraries by using iRepertoire HTBI primers and running Arm-PCR on CDR3 regions. TCRdb re-called the multiplex PCR reads with MiXCR, one entry per CDR3 protein. The sample holds 450,000 to 650,000 distinct CDR3 sequences, 15% to 20% seen once. Stated time point: newly diagnosed GD, antithyroid drugs for less than 3 months. The TCR library used RNA extracted from PBMCs. A further study also used this sample, focusing on T cells in Graves' hyperthyroidism and ophthalmopathy.

This specimen was peripheral blood mononuclear cells (PBMCs), taken at new diagnosis, from a patient treated with antithyroid drugs. The receptors here all came from a woman aged 35-65 years with Graves disease.

About this clonotype itself: A much larger clone lies one base from this, so it may be a read error. CDR3 region: CASSKADSLLAASYNEQFF. In DNA form, the CDR3 reads TGTGCCAGCAGCAAAGCTGACTCTTTACTAGCGGCTTCCTACAATGAGCAGTTCTTC. This chain joins TRBV3-1 and TRBJ2-1; 8 bases agree with TRBD2. Trimming at V came to 5 bases and at J to 1 base, leaving 16 bases not matched to a gene. The CDR3 spans 19 residues. Germline V lookup: CDR1 LGHDT, CDR2 YNNKEL (reference sequence).

This clonotype was seen repeatedly, ten times or more. The junction departs from the called germline gene at one end, perhaps through a read error. The chain has TRBV12-3 or TRBV12-4 and TRBJ1-2; the match to TRBD1 covers 7 bases. The CDR3 runs 13 residues. CDR3 in amino acids: CASSQQGWYGYTF. CDR3 in DNA: TGCGCCAGCAGCCAACAGGGGTGGTATGGCTACACCTTC.

The V gene is TRBV20-1, the J gene TRBJ2-3, with D possibly matching TRBD2 (6 bases). The CDR3 is 13 amino acids. The germline V gene encodes CDR1 DFQATT and CDR2 SNEGSKA (reference sequence). The CDR3 nucleotides are TGCAGCCCCCTTGCGGGGACTCTAGATACGCAGTATTTT. It translates to CSPLAGTLDTQYF.

This clonotype was seen at least ten times. The chain recombines TRBV2 with TRBJ2-2; TRBD2 matches 10 bases. V lost 2 bases and J lost 2; bases outside the gene matches: 5. The CDR3 extends over 17 amino acids. Germline V gene data show CDR1 as SNHLY and CDR2 as FYNNEI. CDR3 sequence: CASSEPSGGANTGELFF. Written as DNA, the CDR3 is TGTGCCAGCAGTGAACCCAGCGGGGGGGCCAACACCGGGGAGCTGTTTTTT.

This clonotype was counted a few times. V is TRBV16 and J is TRBJ1-5; D remains ambiguous. This CDR3 has 14 amino acids. Deletions cut 2 bases from V and 2 bases from J, with 7 bases between. Germline V lookup: CDR1 KGHSY, CDR2 FQNENV. The CDR3 DNA follows: TGTGCCAGCAGCCAAGGGCCGCGCAATCAGCCCCAGCATTTT. Translation: CASSQGPRNQPQHF.

DNA for the CDR3: TGCAGTGCTAGAGCTCCTGACTATGGCTACACCTTC. Translated: CSARAPDYGYTF. The rearrangement uses TRBV20-1 and TRBJ1-2; D ambiguous. The CDR3 has 12 residues. V lost 1 base, J lost 3 bases, and 6 bases lay in between. CDR1 is DFQATT, CDR2 SNEGSKA, per germline (reference sequence).

This chain links TRBV9 with TRBJ2-1; 13 positions agree with TRBD2. J was trimmed by 7 bases and V by 3 bases; bases with no gene match: 7. Per germline, CDR1 SGDLS and CDR2 YYNGEE. CDR3 length: 16 residues. The CDR3 is CASSARLAGGGNEQFF. CDR3 sequence (DNA): TGTGCCAGCAGCGCGAGACTAGCGGGGGGTGGAAATGAGCAGTTCTTC.

This sequence joins TRBV4-1 and TRBJ2-3, with 16 bases lining up with TRBD2. Germline V gives CDR1 MGHRA, CDR2 YSYEKL. Trimming removed 4 bases from V and 6 bases from J; junction bases left unmatched: 7. The CDR3 runs to 17 residues. This CDR3 is CASSRGLAGGRKDTQYF. For the CDR3, the DNA is TGCGCCAGCAGCCGGGGACTAGCGGGGGGGCGAAAGGATACGCAGTATTTT.

CDR3 sequence reads: CASSTVSGGAFPEQFF. Written as DNA, the CDR3 is TGTGCCAGCAGCACCGTTAGCGGGGGGGCTTTCCCTGAGCAGTTCTTC. The rearrangement links TRBV5-4 to TRBJ2-1, with TRBD2 matching over 11 bases. Trimming took 4 bases from V and 9 from J; bases not matched to a gene: 12. The CDR3 length is 16 residues. The germline gives CDR1 SGHNT, CDR2 YYREEE (reference sequence).

At least ten counts were recorded for this clonotype. This chain links TRBV5-1 with TRBJ1-1; 9 nucleotides match TRBD1. The J segment lost 5 bases and the V segment lost 4 bases, leaving 9 bases of the junction unmatched. CDR3 length: 15 residues. Looked up from germline, CDR1 is SGHRS and CDR2 is YFSETQ. Here the CDR3 reads CASSRITGGETEAFF. The CDR3, as DNA: TGCGCCAGCAGCAGGATTACAGGGGGCGAAACTGAAGCTTTCTTT.

The rearrangement joins TRBV28 to TRBJ1-5; 8 bases fit TRBD1. The J segment lost 4 bases and the V segment lost 4 bases, leaving 3 bases of the junction unmatched. Germline V gives CDR1 MDHEN, CDR2 SYDVKM. The CDR3 is 14 residues long. The CDR3 sequence is CASSWTGLNQPQHF. The CDR3 nucleotides are TGTGCCAGCAGTTGGACAGGGCTGAATCAGCCCCAGCATTTT.

This chain joins TRBV11-2 and TRBJ2-6; tentative D call: TRBD1 (5 bases). Germline CDR1 reads SGHAT; CDR2 reads FQNNGV. Trimming took 3 bases from V and 2 from J, leaving 8 bases between them. This CDR3 spans 15 amino acids. For the CDR3, the DNA is TGTGCCAGCAGCTTGGCAGGGCCTGGGGCCAACGTCCTGACTTTC. This codes for CASSLAGPGANVLTF.

The V gene is TRBV7-9, the J gene TRBJ2-7; a possible D gene is TRBD1 (6 bases). The CDR3 consists of 14 residues. Between the trimmed V and J ends, which lost 3 bases and 5 bases, there was a span of 14 bases. CDR1 and CDR2 (germline): SEHNR, FQNEAQ (reference sequence). CDR3 amino acids: CASSFLTGPNEQYF. The CDR3 DNA reads TGTGCCAGCAGCTTTCTAACAGGGCCAAACGAGCAGTACTTC.